This T cell receptor (beta chain) was sequenced for a study of shared clonotypes between healthy human individuals. Trimming removed 4 bases from V and 3 bases from J; junction bases left unmatched: 2. Germline V gives CDR1 SGHTA, CDR2 FQGNSA. This CDR3 comprises 13 residues. The table came from immunoSEQ multiplex PCR; TCRdb's copy has only in-frame clones and leaves some out. The data contain 100,000 to 130,000 clones, about 71% of them singletons. As to this clone: The identical CDR3 is also encoded by other nucleotide sequences in the sample.

The TCR sequence derives from a woman aged 25-40 years in good health. Sample: memory CD8+ T cells sorted from blood. The subset was: CD45RO+ cells pooled with CCR7-negative TemRA cells. J is TRBJ1-1 and V is TRBV7-2, with TRBD1 identical over 7 bases. This CDR3 is CASSSQGDTEAFF. DNA for the CDR3: TGTGCCAGCAGCTCTCAGGGGGACACTGAAGCTTTCTTT.